One and the same sample provided the 29 T cell receptor beta chains below, sequenced in a study of cytomegalovirus exposure and HLA in healthy donors. The study ran its PCR with 60 Vbeta and 13 Jbeta primers. Profiled with immunoSEQ multiplex PCR; TCRdb holds only in-frame clones, not every one. The profile shows fewer than 110,000 clones, over 60% of them singletons. The sample comprised PBMCs. All receptors derive from a male donor in good health and CMV-seronegative.

V is TRBV7-2 and J is TRBJ2-7, with D maybe TRBD1 (6 bases). The germline V and J ends were trimmed by 1 base and 2 bases, with 9 bases remaining between them. The germline CDR1 and CDR2 sequences are SGHTA and FQGNSA. This CDR3 spans 14 amino acids. CDR3 coding DNA: TGTGCCAGCAGCTTAGAGACAGGTACCTACGAGCAGTACTTC. This encodes CASSLETGTYEQYF.

The CDR3 region is CASSVWVSGYNEQFF. The CDR3 bases are TGTGCCAGCAGTGTGTGGGTTAGCGGGTACAATGAGCAGTTCTTC. This chain links TRBV27 with TRBJ2-1, with TRBD2 matching 7 bases. V was clipped by 5 bases and J by 4 bases; unmatched bases: 8. Germline V lookup: CDR1 MNHEY, CDR2 SMNVEV (reference sequence). The CDR3 extends over 15 amino acids.

This chain uses TRBV4-1 with TRBJ2-7; possibly TRBD1 for D (6 bases). The CDR3 contains 16 residues. The germline CDR1 and CDR2 sequences are MGHRA and YSYEKL. V gave up 3 bases and J gave up 1 base, with 16 bases separating them. CDR3 region: CASSHPGQTNSYEQYF. The CDR3 DNA reads TGCGCCAGCAGCCACCCCGGACAGACCAATTCCTACGAGCAGTACTTC.

This clone was observed a handful of times. This chain joins TRBV11-3 and TRBJ1-5, with TRBD1 matching over 7 bases. Unmatched junction bases numbered 8, after V lost 8 bases and J lost 4 bases. Germline V gene sequence: CDR1 SGHNT, CDR2 YENEEA. CDR3 size: 14 residues. The CDR3 reads CASGRGVWNQPQHF. The CDR3 nucleotides are TGTGCCAGCGGCAGGGGGGTCTGGAATCAGCCCCAGCATTTT.

The chain has TRBV7-6 and TRBJ1-1; weak D call: TRBD1 (5 bases). The CDR3 covers 15 residues. Per the germline V gene, CDR1 is SGHVS and CDR2 is FNYEAQ. Deletions cut 1 base from V and 5 bases from J, with 14 bases between. CDR3 nucleotides: TGTGCCAGCAGCTTAGAGGCAGGGAAGAAAACTGAAGCTTTCTTT. It encodes CASSLEAGKKTEAFF.

The chain recombines TRBV5-1 with TRBJ1-2; 9 nucleotides match TRBD1. V was clipped by 1 base and J by 4 bases; unmatched bases: 5. CDR1 and CDR2 from the germline V gene are SGHRS and YFSETQ. This CDR3 spans 15 amino acids. The CDR3 reads CASSLRTGGSYGYTF. CDR3 nucleotides: TGCGCCAGCAGCTTGAGAACAGGGGGCAGCTATGGCTACACCTTC.

The CDR3 protein is CAWRATENTEAFF. The CDR3 DNA sequence: TGTGCCTGGAGGGCGACAGAGAACACTGAAGCTTTCTTT. V usage is TRBV30 and J usage is TRBJ1-1, with D possibly matching TRBD1 (5 bases). Germline-derived CDR1 and CDR2 are GTSNPN and SVGIG (reference sequence). The CDR3 is 13 amino acids. V was shortened by 3 bases and J by 1 base, with 9 bases between the two germline ends.

The chain carries TRBV5-1 and TRBJ2-3, with 10 bases matching TRBD1. The CDR3 consists of 14 residues. In germline, CDR1 is SGHRS, CDR2 YFSETQ. J lost 4 bases, V lost 4 bases, and 3 bases had no gene match. The CDR3 spells CASSPGQGADTQYF. In nucleotides, the CDR3 is TGCGCCAGCAGCCCAGGACAGGGGGCAGATACGCAGTATTTT.

The chain joins TRBV2 to TRBJ2-5; 10 bases agree with TRBD2. Germline V gene data show CDR1 as SNHLY and CDR2 as FYNNEI. V shed 4 bases, J shed 5 bases, and the junction held 10 bases outside the gene matches. CDR3 length: 16 amino acids. CDR3 DNA: TGTGCCAGCAGTGTCCCCCAGCGGGAGGGCCTTGAGACCCAGTACTTC. It encodes CASSVPQREGLETQYF.

The chain joins TRBV5-4 to TRBJ1-1, with D possibly TRBD1 on 6 matching bases. Germline loops: CDR1 SGHNT, CDR2 YYREEE (reference sequence). The CDR3 covers 15 residues. The germline V and J ends were trimmed by 0 bases and 4 bases, with 13 bases remaining between them. Here the CDR3 DNA reads TGTGCCAGCAGCTTGGTTCAGGGGACGCGCACTGAAGCTTTCTTT. It is translated as CASSLVQGTRTEAFF.

The rearrangement joins TRBV18 to TRBJ1-1, with TRBD1 matching over 12 bases. V dropped 3 bases and J dropped 1; count of bases not matched to a gene: 3. Germline V CDR1 and CDR2: KGHSH, LQKENI. CDR3 length: 16 residues. For the CDR3, the DNA is TGTGCCAGCTCACCGGGACAGGGGGCGGAGAACACTGAAGCTTTCTTT. This encodes CASSPGQGAENTEAFF.

This sequence joins TRBV30 and TRBJ2-7, with 9 nucleotides matching TRBD2. From germline, CDR1 is GTSNPN and CDR2 SVGIG (reference sequence). The length of the CDR3 is 14 residues. V was clipped by 2 bases and J by 3 bases; unmatched bases: 5. The CDR3 region has the DNA TGTGCCTGGAGTTTCGCGGGGGGGGGCTACGAGCAGTACTTC. Residues: CAWSFAGGGYEQYF.

This clone is a singleton in its sample. The chain uses TRBV2 and TRBJ1-2; no clear D gene. Germline lookup yields CDR1 SNHLY and CDR2 FYNNEI. This CDR3 contains 13 residues. The V gene lost 7 bases and the J gene lost 4 bases, with 13 bases spanning the gap. CDR3 region: CASIAGGGYGYTF. CDR3 in DNA: TGTGCCAGCATTGCAGGAGGCGGCTATGGCTACACCTTC.

The V call is TRBV6-5, the J call TRBJ2-7, with 9 bases that match TRBD1. CDR3 length: 15 amino acids. Germline values: CDR1 MNHEY, CDR2 SVGAGI. Trimming removed 0 bases from V and 3 bases from J; junction bases left unmatched: 3. In DNA form, the CDR3 reads TGTGCCAGCAGTTACTCGGGACAGGGAGTCTACGAGCAGTACTTC. This codes for CASSYSGQGVYEQYF.

The chain couples TRBV6-1 to TRBJ2-1; D unclear. This CDR3 is built from 14 residues. From germline, CDR1 is MNHNS and CDR2 SASEGT. Between the trimmed V and J ends, which lost 5 bases and 0 bases, there was a span of 8 bases. CDR3 DNA: TGTGCCAGCAGTTTAGTTTTCTCCTACAATGAGCAGTTCTTC. Its protein is CASSLVFSYNEQFF.

The gene calls are TRBV19 and TRBJ1-1, with D perhaps TRBD1 (6 bases). The CDR3 runs to 14 residues. V was pared by 5 bases and J by 1 base, with 11 bases between. Germline V gives CDR1 LNHDA, CDR2 SQIVND (reference sequence). CDR3 DNA: TGTGCCAGTAGTCGCCCGACAGGGAACACTGAAGCTTTCTTT. Translating it yields CASSRPTGNTEAFF. Using reference TRBV19 and TRBJ1-1 for the parts outside the CDR3, the full variable domain is DGGITQSPKYLFRKEGQNVTLSCEQNLNHDAMYWYRQDPGQGLRLIYYSQIVNDFQKGDIAEGYSVSREKKESFPLTVTSAQKNPTAFYLCASSRPTGNTEAFFGQGTRLTVV.

As to this clone: One end of the junction does not line up with germline, which may come from a read error. The chain couples TRBV7-2 to TRBJ2-5; TRBD2 might be the D (5 bases). The CDR3 sequence is 14 residues long. From germline, CDR1 is SGHTA and CDR2 FQGNSA. CDR3 coding DNA: TGTGCCAGCAGCTTAGGAGGGTCCCAACAGACCCAGTACTTC. Amino acids: CASSLGGSQQTQYF.

As for this clone: The junction does not match germline at one end; this may be a read error. The chain employs TRBV5-1 and TRBJ2-3, with 11 bases aligning to TRBD2. This CDR3 region has 15 residues. The V gene's germline CDR1 is SGHRS and CDR2 YFSETQ. The CDR3 DNA sequence: TGCGCCAGCAGGTTGGGACTAGCGGTCACAGATACGCAGTATTTT. As protein: CASRLGLAVTDTQYF.

The chain's CDR3 is CAWSLWAGEAFF. Here the CDR3 DNA reads TGTGCCTGGAGTTTATGGGCGGGTGAAGCTTTCTTT. V usage is TRBV30 and J usage is TRBJ1-1, with D unresolved. The length of the CDR3 is 12 residues. The germline V and J ends were trimmed by 2 bases and 7 bases, with 11 bases remaining between them. Germline values: CDR1 GTSNPN, CDR2 SVGIG (reference sequence). The complete variable domain, with remaining parts taken from reference TRBV30 and TRBJ1-1, reads SQTIHQWPATLVQPVGSPLSLECTVEGTSNPNLYWYRQAAGRGLQLLFYSVGIGQISSEVPQNLSASRPQDRQFILSSKKLLLSDSGFYLCAWSLWAGEAFFGQGTRLTVV.

J is TRBJ1-1 and V is TRBV19, with D perhaps matching TRBD1 (5 bases). CDR3 length: 13 amino acids. The ends were cut back, 5 bases at V and 5 bases at J, with 12 bases in the middle. The germline CDR1 and CDR2 sequences are LNHDA and SQIVND (reference sequence). CDR3 sequence (DNA): TGTGCCAGTAGTTGGGGCATAACGACTGAAGCTTTCTTT. Translating it yields CASSWGITTEAFF. Variable domain in full (rest from reference TRBV19 and TRBJ1-1): DGGITQSPKYLFRKEGQNVTLSCEQNLNHDAMYWYRQDPGQGLRLIYYSQIVNDFQKGDIAEGYSVSREKKESFPLTVTSAQKNPTAFYLCASSWGITTEAFFGQGTRLTVV.

The chain links TRBV4-1 to TRBJ2-2; 11 bases are shared with TRBD1. Trimming cost V 3 bases and J 6 bases; bases outside gene matches: 6. This CDR3 region has 16 residues. Germline V gives CDR1 MGHRA, CDR2 YSYEKL. Written as DNA, the CDR3 is TGCGCCAGCAGCCATTGGGGACAGGGGGATTCCGGGGAGCTGTTTTTT. Its translation: CASSHWGQGDSGELFF.

The chain links TRBV5-4 to TRBJ2-3; D possibly corresponds to TRBD2 (6 bases). There are 15 residues in the CDR3. Germline loops: CDR1 SGHNT, CDR2 YYREEE (reference sequence). V shed 8 bases and J shed 2 bases, with 18 bases lying between them. CDR3 bases: TGTGCCAGTCCTGGGGGAGGAGGCCCCACAGATACGCAGTATTTT. This codes for CASPGGGGPTDTQYF.

This clone was detected only a few times. The sample holds other DNA sequences that translate to the same CDR3. V is TRBV5-4 and J is TRBJ2-7, with TRBD1 as a possible D gene (5 bases). CDR1 is SGHNT, CDR2 YYREEE, per germline (reference sequence). The CDR3 extends over 14 amino acids. V gave up 0 bases and J gave up 2 bases, with 9 bases separating them. For the CDR3, the DNA is TGTGCCAGCAGCTTGGGCCAGGGTGCCTACGAGCAGTACTTC. Protein sequence: CASSLGQGAYEQYF. Filled out from reference TRBV5-4 and TRBJ2-7, the complete variable domain reads ETGVTQSPTHLIKTRGQQVTLRCSSQSGHNTVSWYQQALGQGPQFIFQYYREEENGRGNFPPRFSGLQFPNYSSELNVNALELDDSALYLCASSLGQGAYEQYFGPGTRLTVT.

The rearrangement links TRBV6-5 to TRBJ2-1, with 11 bases that match TRBD1. V trimming: 6 bases; J trimming: 5 bases; junction bases outside the gene matches: 6. The germline gives CDR1 MNHEY, CDR2 SVGAGI. This CDR3 spans 15 amino acids. For the CDR3, the DNA is TGTGCCAGCAGCCCAGGACAGGGGGCCCACAATGAGCAGTTCTTC. Encoded protein: CASSPGQGAHNEQFF.

V is TRBV7-2 and J is TRBJ2-3; weak D call: TRBD2 (6 bases). CDR1 SGHTA and CDR2 FQGNSA come from the germline V gene. The V end lost 1 base, the J end lost 2 bases, and 10 bases lay between the germline ends. This CDR3 contains 15 residues. In DNA, the CDR3 is TGTGCCAGCAGCTTAGTCCCGGGAGACACAGATACGCAGTATTTT. It yields the protein CASSLVPGDTDTQYF.

This sequence joins TRBV10-2 and TRBJ2-1; 11 nucleotides align to TRBD2. This CDR3 has 14 residues. CDR1 is WSHSY and CDR2 is SAAADI in the germline V gene. V was clipped by 6 bases and J by 10 bases; unmatched bases: 8. The CDR3 DNA reads TGCGCCAGCAGGTTAGCGGGAGGGCCGGGAGAGCAGTTCTTC. It translates to CASRLAGGPGEQFF.

The chain is built from TRBV10-3 and TRBJ1-1; perhaps TRBD1 as D (5 bases). Germline CDR1 and CDR2: ENHRY and SYGVKD. The CDR3 is 11 amino acids. V lost 11 bases and J lost 1, with 8 bases in between. CDR3 loop: CASGGNTEAFF. In DNA, the CDR3 is TGTGCCTCGGGGGGGAACACTGAAGCTTTCTTT.

The chain uses TRBV19 and TRBJ2-5, with 12 bases aligning to TRBD2. CDR3 length: 14 amino acids. V shed 9 bases, J shed 6 bases, and the junction held 8 bases outside the gene matches. The germline gives CDR1 LNHDA, CDR2 SQIVND (reference sequence). The CDR3 here is CASRLAGEGKTQYF. CDR3 DNA: TGTGCCAGCCGACTAGCGGGAGAAGGAAAGACCCAGTACTTC.

The chain uses TRBV7-3 and TRBJ2-3, with D possibly TRBD2 on 6 matching bases. This CDR3 has 16 residues. The V end lost 5 bases, the J end lost 2 bases, and 17 bases lay between the germline ends. CDR1 and CDR2 from the germline V gene are SGHTA and FQGTGA. The CDR3, as DNA: TGTGCCAGCAGCGCTTCTAGCTGGGGGGTCACAGATACGCAGTATTTT. It codes for CASSASSWGVTDTQYF.